The TCR beta chain under discussion was sequenced for a study of T-cell reconstitution after alpha-beta-depleted transplantation in children. Germline loops: CDR1 KGHDR, CDR2 SFDVKD. The length of the CDR3 is 11 residues. Trimming removed 8 bases at V and 7 bases at J, with 7 bases between. TCRbeta library construction was performed incorporating unique molecular identifiers. MiXCR was run by TCRdb on the PCR reads, yielding one entry per CDR3 protein. Of 500,000 to 750,000 distinct CDR3 sequences listed, roughly 13% are singletons. This clonotype has just a few counts. As yet, its antigen is unknown. Study conclusions and caveats: From newly produced T cells came most of the T-cell counts and diversity one year after transplant. Several hundred expanded graft clones reportedly supplied alpha-beta T cells about two months after transplant. Some patients' high day-60 TCRbeta diversity was attributed to recipient cells surviving conditioning.

Sequencing was performed on PBMCs, mostly from graft donor cells, taken 360 days after TCRalphabeta/CD19-depleted stem cell transplant. The rearrangement links TRBV24-1 to TRBJ2-2; D uncertain. The source of this sequence is a male patient aged 10-17 years who had a stem cell transplant for acute myeloid leukemia, so the T cells may come from the graft donor. DNA for the CDR3: TGTGCCACCACCGACGACGGGGAGCTGTTTTTT. As protein: CATTDDGELFF.